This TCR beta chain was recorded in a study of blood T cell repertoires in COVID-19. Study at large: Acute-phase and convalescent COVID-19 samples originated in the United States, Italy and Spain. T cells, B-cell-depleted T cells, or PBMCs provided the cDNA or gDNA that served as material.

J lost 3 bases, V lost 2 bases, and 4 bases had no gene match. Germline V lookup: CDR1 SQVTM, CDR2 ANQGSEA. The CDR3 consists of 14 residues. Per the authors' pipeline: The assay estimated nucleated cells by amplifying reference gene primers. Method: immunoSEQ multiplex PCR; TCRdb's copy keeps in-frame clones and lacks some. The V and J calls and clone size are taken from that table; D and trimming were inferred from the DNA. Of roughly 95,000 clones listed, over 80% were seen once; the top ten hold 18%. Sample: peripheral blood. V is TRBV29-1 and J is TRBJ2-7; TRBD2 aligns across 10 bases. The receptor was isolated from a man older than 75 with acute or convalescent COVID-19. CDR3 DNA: TGCAGCGTTGAATCTAGCGGGGGAAACTACGAGCAGTACTTC. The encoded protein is CSVESSGGNYEQYF.